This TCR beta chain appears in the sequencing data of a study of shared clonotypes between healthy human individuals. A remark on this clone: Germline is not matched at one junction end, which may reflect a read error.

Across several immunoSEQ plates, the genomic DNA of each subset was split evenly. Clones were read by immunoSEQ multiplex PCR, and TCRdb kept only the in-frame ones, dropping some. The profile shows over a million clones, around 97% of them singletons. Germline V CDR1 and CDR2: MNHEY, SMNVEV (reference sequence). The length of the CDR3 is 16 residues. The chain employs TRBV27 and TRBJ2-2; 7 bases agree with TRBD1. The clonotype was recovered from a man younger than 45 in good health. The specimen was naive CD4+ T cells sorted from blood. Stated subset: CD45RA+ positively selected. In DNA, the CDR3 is TGTGCCAGCAAACATCCGGGACAGACGAAAACCGGGGAGCTGTTTTTT. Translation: CASKHPGQTKTGELFF.